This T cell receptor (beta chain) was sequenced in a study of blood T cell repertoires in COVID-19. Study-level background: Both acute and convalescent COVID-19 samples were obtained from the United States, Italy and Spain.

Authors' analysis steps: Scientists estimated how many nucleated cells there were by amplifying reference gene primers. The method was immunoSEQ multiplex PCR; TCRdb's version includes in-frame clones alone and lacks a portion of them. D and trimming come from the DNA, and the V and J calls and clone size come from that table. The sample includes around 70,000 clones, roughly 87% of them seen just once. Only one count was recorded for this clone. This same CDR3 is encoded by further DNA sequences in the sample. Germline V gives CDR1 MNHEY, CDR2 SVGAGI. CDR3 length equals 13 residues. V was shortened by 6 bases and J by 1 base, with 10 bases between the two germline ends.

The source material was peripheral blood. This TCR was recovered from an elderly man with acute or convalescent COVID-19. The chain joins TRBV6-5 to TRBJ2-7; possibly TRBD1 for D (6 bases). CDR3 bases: TGTGCCAGCAGCTCAGGACAGTCCTACGAGCAGTACTTC. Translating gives CASSSGQSYEQYF.